This T cell receptor beta chain was found in a study of technical replicates of blood from several donors. Assay: immunoSEQ multiplex PCR; the TCRdb copy retains only in-frame clones and omits some. The sample gives around 79,000 clones, over 90% of which show up once; around 0.37% is in the top ten. The germline gives CDR1 SGHAT, CDR2 FQDESV (reference sequence). V lost 5 bases and J lost 5; bases outside the gene matches: 15. The CDR3 has 16 amino acids. This sequence originates from a human donor in good health. Sequencing was done on a sample of T cells isolated from PBMCs. V and J are TRBV11-1 and TRBJ2-7; TRBD2 aligns across 7 bases. The CDR3 sequence: CASSQNRRLANDEQYF. CDR3 in DNA: TGTGCCAGCAGCCAAAATCGGAGACTAGCTAATGACGAGCAGTACTTC.